These T cell receptor beta chains were read from a single sample in a study of regulatory T cells in long-lasting Graves disease. TCRdb fed the multiplex PCR reads into MiXCR, producing one record per CDR3 protein. The data hold 350,000 to 450,000 distinct CDR3 sequences, with under 15% observed a single time. These sequences were also reported in another study, on T cells in Graves' hyperthyroidism and ophthalmopathy.

The source was peripheral blood mononuclear cells (PBMCs), collected at new diagnosis, from a patient treated with antithyroid drugs. These receptors were collected from a woman aged 25 to 39 with Graves disease. The CDR3 runs from the conserved cysteine through the conserved F or W. The order of the fields is V gene, J gene, CDR3 protein.

TRBV30	TRBJ2-7	CAWSDRTYEQYF
TRBV9	TRBJ1-4	CASSARQTATNEKLFF
TRBV12-3/TRBV12-4	TRBJ2-7	CASSLTREQYF
TRBV20-1	TRBJ2-5	CSAPDIQETQYF
TRBV6-1	TRBJ2-3	CASRTGGRADTQYF
TRBV20-1	TRBJ1-2	CSARDVVGSQAHVYGYTF
TRBV20-1	TRBJ2-5	CSARDSRERVETQYF
TRBV29-1	TRBJ2-7	CSVEVFGLAGVYEQYF
TRBV12-3/TRBV12-4	TRBJ2-3	CATEPGQGIGAQYF
TRBV10-3	TRBJ2-1	CAISEVNEQFF
TRBV30	TRBJ1-2	CAWIDLRRTNYGYTF
TRBV11-2	TRBJ2-7	CASTGYPSGRDPYEQYF
TRBV28	TRBJ2-5	CASRPGRETQYF
TRBV27	TRBJ2-7	CASGRSSVYEQYF
TRBV19	TRBJ2-1	CASSILLQGDYNEQFF
TRBV11-3	TRBJ2-3	CASSGRDRGRGADTQYF
TRBV7-6	TRBJ1-5	CASSAGTGLNSNQPQHF
TRBV6-1	TRBJ2-2	CASRTATSGPGELFF
TRBV14	TRBJ2-7	CASSQVWGPAGGEQYF
TRBV11-2	TRBJ2-7	CASSLGMDEQYF
TRBV11-3	TRBJ2-7	CASSLVNWGGTYEQYF
TRBV20-1	TRBJ2-1	CSAKGGTSGIFEQFF
TRBV24-1	TRBJ2-1	CATSDPDRGGYNEQFF
TRBV6-2/TRBV6-3	TRBJ1-2	CATGTAFNYGYTF
TRBV25-1	TRBJ2-4	CASSEGWGAKNIQYF
TRBV12-3/TRBV12-4	TRBJ1-1	CASSGWGANTEAFF
TRBV7-3	TRBJ2-7	CASSSSFLASEQYF
TRBV3-1	TRBJ2-2	CASSQSGNTGELFF
TRBV30	TRBJ1-5	CAWSVRNSNQPQHF
TRBV24-1	TRBJ2-1	CATSGRNEQFF
TRBV2	TRBJ2-3	CASSPAGGPMADTQYF
TRBV28	TRBJ1-5	CASSLRDSPQPQHF
TRBV5-6	TRBJ1-3	CASSFYGSNTIYF
TRBV4-1	TRBJ2-7	CASSQGRTPQVSNEQYF
TRBV6-1	TRBJ2-1	CASTMSGREFF
TRBV9	TRBJ2-1	CASSVTPSRGKGNEQFF
TRBV20-1	TRBJ2-1	CSAGGLAGAEQFF
TRBV6-4	TRBJ2-3	CASPPGLARRTDTQYF
TRBV20-1	TRBJ2-7	CSARYDSYEQYF
TRBV27	TRBJ1-5	CASSRQGAQPQHF
TRBV2	TRBJ2-6	CASSVTGANVLTF
TRBV19	TRBJ1-5	CASSILQGFGGNQPQHF
TRBV4-1	TRBJ2-3	CASSQSVRDTDTQYF
TRBV20-1	TRBJ1-2	CSAPTTDHYGYTF
TRBV18	TRBJ2-7	CASSPPGLLEAEQYF
TRBV2	TRBJ2-1	CASSYEREWGNEQFF
TRBV28	TRBJ1-1	CASSQDRVGWMNTEAFF
TRBV11-2	TRBJ1-2	CASSSDRGLTYGYTF
TRBV19	TRBJ2-1	CASTQGTSGTPSNEQFF
TRBV4-1	TRBJ2-4	CASSPEAGAGVDKNIQYF
TRBV10-3	TRBJ2-1	CAISESLSSGSSYNEQFF
TRBV20-1	TRBJ1-5	CSARVGGNSNQPQHF
TRBV18	TRBJ1-3	CASSPDSRLYF
TRBV4-1	TRBJ2-7	CASSHRSFLKDQQYF